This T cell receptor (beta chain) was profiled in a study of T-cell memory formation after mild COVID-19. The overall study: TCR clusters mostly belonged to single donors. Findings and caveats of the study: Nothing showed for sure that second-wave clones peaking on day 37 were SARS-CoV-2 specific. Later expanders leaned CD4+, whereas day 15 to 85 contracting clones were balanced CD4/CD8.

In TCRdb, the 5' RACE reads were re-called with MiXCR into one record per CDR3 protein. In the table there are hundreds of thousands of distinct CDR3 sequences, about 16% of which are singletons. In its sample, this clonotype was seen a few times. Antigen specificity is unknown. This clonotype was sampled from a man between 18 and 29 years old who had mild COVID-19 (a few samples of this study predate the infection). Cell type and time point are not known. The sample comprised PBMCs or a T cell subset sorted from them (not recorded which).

CDR3 sequence reads: CASSQVWAETYNEQFF. The CDR3 DNA is TGCGCCAGCAGCCAAGTTTGGGCAGAAACCTACAATGAGCAGTTCTTC. The chain has TRBV4-3 and TRBJ2-1; D gene unclear. V gave up 1 base and J gave up 2 bases, with 12 bases separating them. In germline, CDR1 is LGHNA, CDR2 YSLEER. The CDR3 sequence is 16 residues long.